One and the same sample provided the 21 T cell receptor beta chains below, sequenced in a study of T cell repertoires in cytomegalovirus infection. Each CDR3 protein gets one entry after TCRdb re-called the reads with MiXCR. The repertoire has under 350,000 distinct CDR3 sequences, roughly 21% of them found once; the top ten carry approximately 19%. These TCRs' antigens remain unknown. This specimen consisted of cultured PBMCs, obtained from culture after CMV antigen stimulation. The receptors were gathered from a human donor in good health (CMV status not recorded). Some clones in this sample may be carry-over from other donors' samples.

This clonotype was detected many times. V and J are TRBV27 and TRBJ2-7; D remains unclear. CDR1 MNHEY and CDR2 SMNVEV come from the germline V gene (reference sequence). V was pared by 0 bases and J by 0 bases, with 6 bases between. CDR3 size: 14 residues. The CDR3 DNA is TGTGCCAGCAGTTTATCCCAGAGCTCCTACGAGCAGTACTTC. The encoded protein is CASSLSQSSYEQYF.

The chain employs TRBV7-2 and TRBJ1-5; possible D gene TRBD1, 5 bases. The germline CDR1 and CDR2 sequences are SGHTA and FQGNSA. V shed 0 bases and J shed 5 bases, with 11 bases lying between them. This CDR3 comprises 15 residues. The CDR3 DNA sequence: TGTGCCAGCAGCTTAGCGAGGGACCCCCATCAGCCCCAGCATTTT. The encoded protein is CASSLARDPHQPQHF.

This clonotype was counted many times. The rearrangement uses TRBV7-2 and TRBJ2-1, with 8 nucleotides matching TRBD2. V trimming: 3 bases; J trimming: 2 bases; junction bases outside the gene matches: 3. This CDR3 is built from 15 residues. CDR1 is SGHTA, CDR2 FQGNSA, per germline. CDR3: CASSFGGVPYNEQFF. CDR3 nucleotide sequence: TGTGCCAGCAGCTTCGGGGGGGTCCCCTACAATGAGCAGTTCTTC.

The genes are TRBV6-2 or TRBV6-3 and TRBJ2-7, with 7 nucleotides matching TRBD1. CDR3 size: 13 residues. Germline V gene lookup returns CDR1 MNHEY and CDR2 SVGEGT. The V segment lost 5 bases and the J segment 2 bases; nucleotides outside the gene matches: 3. The CDR3 bases are TGTGCCAGCAGTCACAGGGGTCCCTACGAGCAGTACGTC. Protein sequence: CASSHRGPYEQYV.

A few counts support this clonotype. The rearrangement uses TRBV28 and TRBJ2-7; no reliable D call. The CDR3 is 15 residues long. Germline-derived CDR1 and CDR2 are MDHEN and SYDVKM. Trimming shortened V by 4 bases and J by 2 bases, and 15 bases separated the two germline ends. In nucleotides, the CDR3 is TGTGCCAGCAGTTCCCGTTTGACCGATCCCTACGAGCAGTACGTC. This gives the protein CASSSRLTDPYEQYV.

This clonotype has more than one count but fewer than ten. The rearrangement uses TRBV29-1 and TRBJ1-5, with D uncertain. CDR3 length: 16 amino acids. Germline CDR1 SQVTM, CDR2 ANQGSEA. V was cut by 0 bases and J by 0 bases, with 12 bases left in between. CDR3 residues: CSVEEEQRYSNQPQHF. CDR3 sequence (DNA): TGCAGCGTTGAAGAGGAACAGAGATATAGCAATCAGCCCCAGCATTTT.

This chain uses TRBV5-4 with TRBJ1-6; possible D gene TRBD1, 5 bases. The CDR3 has 15 amino acids. Trimming took 3 bases from V and 6 from J, leaving 13 bases between them. Germline CDR1 SGHNT, CDR2 YYREEE (reference sequence). CDR3 nucleotide sequence: TGTGCCAGCAGCTATCCGGGACGGCGTAATTCACCCCTCCACTTT. This gives the protein CASSYPGRRNSPLHF.

This clonotype turned up a few times. The V gene is TRBV12-3 or TRBV12-4, the J gene TRBJ1-5, with TRBD1 as a possible D gene (6 bases). The CDR3 spans 16 residues. V shed 5 bases and J shed 7 bases, with 21 bases lying between them. This chain's CDR3 is CASSPTGHQRGQPQHF. As DNA, the CDR3 is TGTGCCAGCAGTCCCACGGGACATCAAAGGGGCCAGCCCCAGCATTTT.

The chain couples TRBV5-6 to TRBJ1-5, with D tentatively TRBD1 (5 bases). V shed 0 bases and J shed 5 bases, with 9 bases lying between them. Germline V gives CDR1 SGHDT, CDR2 YYEEEE. The length of the CDR3 is 14 residues. The DNA for the CDR3 is TGTGCCAGCAGCTTGGGGACAATAGATCAGCCCCAGCATTTT. It specifies CASSLGTIDQPQHF.

This clonotype was detected a few times. V usage is TRBV2 and J usage is TRBJ2-7; possible D gene TRBD1, 6 bases. The CDR3 consists of 15 residues. Germline V gene data show CDR1 as SNHLY and CDR2 as FYNNEI. V was trimmed by 4 bases and J by 2 bases, leaving 15 bases between them. CDR3: CASSVGRDTPYEQYV. The CDR3 DNA reads as TGTGCCAGCAGTGTAGGTAGGGACACCCCCTACGAGCAGTACGTC.

Only a few counts were recorded for this clonotype. The chain links TRBV20-1 to TRBJ1-6; D gene uncertain. V gave up 2 bases and J gave up 0 bases, with 14 bases separating them. Germline V lookup: CDR1 DFQATT, CDR2 SNEGSKA (reference sequence). This CDR3 has 17 amino acids. As DNA, the CDR3 is TGCAGTGCTAGAACCACCCGAGGGAGCTCCTATAATTCACCCCTCCACTTT. The encoded protein is CSARTTRGSSYNSPLHF.

This clonotype has ten or more counts. The junction shows a germline mismatch at one end, possibly a read error. The chain recombines TRBV4-1 with TRBJ2-1; possible D gene TRBD2, 6 bases. This CDR3 comprises 16 residues. Germline V gene lookup returns CDR1 MGHRA and CDR2 YSYEKL. CDR3 nucleotide sequence: TGCGCCAGCAGCCAAGATCCTAGCGACTCCTACACTGAGCAGTTCTTC. Its translation: CASSQDPSDSYTEQFF.

This clonotype occurred many times. The chain's CDR3 is CASSPDGETQYF. CDR3 sequence (DNA): TGTGCCAGCAGCCCCGACGGGGAGACCCAGTACTTC. The chain recombines TRBV7-2 with TRBJ2-5; D not resolved. Deletions cut 5 bases from V and 5 bases from J, with 9 bases between. The CDR3 has 12 amino acids. From germline, CDR1 is SGHTA and CDR2 FQGNSA.

The chain links TRBV4-1 to TRBJ2-3; D gene uncertain. V was clipped by 4 bases and J by 4 bases, with 12 bases between them. This CDR3 region has 14 residues. Germline assignment: CDR1 MGHRA and CDR2 YSYEKL. DNA for the CDR3: TGCGCCAGCAGCCCAGCGAGATGGGCAGATACGCAGTATTTT. Translated: CASSPARWADTQYF.

This rearrangement joins TRBV5-1 to TRBJ1-5; D may be TRBD1 (6 bases). Looked up from germline, CDR1 is SGHRS and CDR2 is YFSETQ. The CDR3 totals 14 residues. Trimming stripped 4 bases from V and 3 bases from J, with 11 bases between. The DNA of the CDR3 is TGCGCCAGCAGCGTGGACAGCCCCAATCAGCCCCAGCATTTT. It yields the protein CASSVDSPNQPQHF.

Comments on this clonotype: A single base separates this from a much larger clone, so it may be a read error. V gene TRBV7-7 combines with J gene TRBJ1-4; D is ambiguous. This CDR3 is built from 14 residues. Per germline, CDR1 SSHAT and CDR2 FNYEAQ (reference sequence). The CDR3 reads CASSLGGSNENLFF. DNA for the CDR3: TGTGCCAGCAGCTTAGGAGGATCTAATGAAAATCTGTTTTTT.

The rearrangement uses TRBV4-1 and TRBJ1-1, with unresolved D. Germline assignment: CDR1 MGHRA and CDR2 YSYEKL. The V and J ends lost 0 bases and 3 bases respectively, with 11 bases between them. The CDR3 consists of 15 residues. The CDR3 sequence: CASSQEVRLDTEAFF. CDR3 DNA sequence: TGCGCCAGCAGCCAAGAGGTCCGCCTGGACACTGAAGCTTTCTTT.

This clonotype was detected many times. The rearrangement joins TRBV7-2 to TRBJ2-7, with a tentative D call TRBD2 (5 bases). Trimming pared 3 bases from V and 3 bases from J, leaving 12 bases between. Germline lookup yields CDR1 SGHTA and CDR2 FQGNSA. The CDR3 spans 14 residues. For the CDR3, the DNA is TGTGCCAGCAGCTTCACATCTGGGAGCTACGAGCAGTACTTC. It codes for CASSFTSGSYEQYF.

CDR3 loop: CASSNPGLMNTEAFF. The CDR3 DNA reads as TGTGCCAGCAGTAACCCGGGACTTATGAACACTGAAGCTTTCTTT. V and J are TRBV28 and TRBJ1-1; a possible D gene is TRBD1 (5 bases). Germline CDR1 MDHEN, CDR2 SYDVKM. Trimming cost V 5 bases and J 0 bases, with 13 bases left between them. The CDR3 covers 15 residues.

This clonotype was observed many times. V is TRBV7-2 and J is TRBJ2-5, with D unresolved. This CDR3 has 14 amino acids. The germline gives CDR1 SGHTA, CDR2 FQGNSA. The V end was cut by 3 bases, the J end by 1 base, with 9 bases between. DNA for the CDR3: TGTGCCAGCAGCTTCCGCCAGGCCCAAGAGACCCAGTACTTC. Encoded protein: CASSFRQAQETQYF.

The chain has TRBV29-1 and TRBJ2-3; TRBD2 is a possible D gene (6 bases). Germline CDR1 SQVTM, CDR2 ANQGSEA. This CDR3 has 13 residues. The V and J ends lost 4 bases and 4 bases respectively, with 12 bases between them. DNA for the CDR3: TGCAGCGTTGTGGGGGGAGTGTCAGATACGCAGTATTTT. Translating it yields CSVVGGVSDTQYF.